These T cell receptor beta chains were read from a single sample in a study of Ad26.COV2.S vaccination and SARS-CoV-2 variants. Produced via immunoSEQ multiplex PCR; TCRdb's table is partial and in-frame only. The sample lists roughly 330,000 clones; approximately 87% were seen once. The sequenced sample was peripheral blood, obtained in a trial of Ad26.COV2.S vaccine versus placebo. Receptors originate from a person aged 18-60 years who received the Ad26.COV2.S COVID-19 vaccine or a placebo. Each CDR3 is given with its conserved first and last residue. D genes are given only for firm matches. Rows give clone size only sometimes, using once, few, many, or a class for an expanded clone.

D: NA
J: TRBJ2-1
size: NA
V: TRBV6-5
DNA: TGTGCCAGCAGTTATAGACGCCATGAGCAGTTCTTC
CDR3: CASSYRRHEQFF

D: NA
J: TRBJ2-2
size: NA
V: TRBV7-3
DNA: TGTGCCAGCAGCTCAGGACCCGGGTCGGACACCGGGGAGCTGTTTTTT
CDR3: CASSSGPGSDTGELFF

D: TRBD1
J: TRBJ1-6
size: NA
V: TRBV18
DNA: TGTGCCAGCTCACCAAGGGGACAGGGGGTTGATTCACCCCTCCACTTT
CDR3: CASSPRGQGVDSPLHF

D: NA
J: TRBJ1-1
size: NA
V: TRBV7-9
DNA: TGTGCCAGCAGTCCAGGGTTTAAGGACACTGAAGCTTTCTTT
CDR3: CASSPGFKDTEAFF

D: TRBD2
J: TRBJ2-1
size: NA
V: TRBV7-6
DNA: TGTGCCAGCAGGGTGACTAGCGGAGCCGGTGAGCAGTTCTTC
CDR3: CASRVTSGAGEQFF

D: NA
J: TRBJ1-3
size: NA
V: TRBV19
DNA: TGTGCCACCAGGGCCCGCTCTGGAAACACCATATATTTT
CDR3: CATRARSGNTIYF

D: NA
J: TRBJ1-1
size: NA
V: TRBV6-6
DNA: TGTGCCAGCAGTTACTCGGGGAAAGCTTTCTTT
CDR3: CASSYSGKAFF

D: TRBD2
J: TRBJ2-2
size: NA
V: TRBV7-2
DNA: TGTGCCAGCAGCCCACCGGGACTAGCGGGAGGCGTCACCGGGGAGCTGTTTTTT
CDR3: CASSPPGLAGGVTGELFF

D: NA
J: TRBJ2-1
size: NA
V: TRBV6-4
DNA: TGTGCCAGCAGTGACACGGATTACAATGAGCAGTTCTTC
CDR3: CASSDTDYNEQFF

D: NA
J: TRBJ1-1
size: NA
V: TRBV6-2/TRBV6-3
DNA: TGTGCCAGCAGTTACTCGTCAAAGGATCCGAACACTGAAGCTTTCTTT
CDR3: CASSYSSKDPNTEAFF

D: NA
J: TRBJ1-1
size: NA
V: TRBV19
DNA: TGTGCCAGTAGCTCGCCAGCGCGGGGGAACACTGAAGCTTTCTTT
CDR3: CASSSPARGNTEAFF

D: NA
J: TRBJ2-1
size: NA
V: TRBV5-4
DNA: TGTGCCAGCAGCTTTGGTGGGGGACTGACCTACAATGAGCAGTTCTTC
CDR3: CASSFGGGLTYNEQFF

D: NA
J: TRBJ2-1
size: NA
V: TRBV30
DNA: TGTGCCTGGAGTGGAAGACAGCTTATCAATGAGCAGTTCTTC
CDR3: CAWSGRQLINEQFF

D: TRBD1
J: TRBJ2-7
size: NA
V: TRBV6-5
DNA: TGTGCCACCAAACCGACCGGACAGGGGGCGAGGGAGCAGTACTTC
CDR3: CATKPTGQGAREQYF

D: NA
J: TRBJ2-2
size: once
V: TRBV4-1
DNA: TGCGCCAGCAGCCAAGATGGTCTAGAATCCGGGGAGCTGTTTTTT
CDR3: CASSQDGLESGELFF

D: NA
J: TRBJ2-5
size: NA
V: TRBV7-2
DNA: TGTGCCAGCAGCCCCGAAGGGGGAACTTGGGGGGCCCAGTACTTC
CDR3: CASSPEGGTWGAQYF

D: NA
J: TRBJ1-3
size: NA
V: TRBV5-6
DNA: TGTGCCAGCAGCTTGAGTCCGCCGTCCTCTGGAAACACCATATATTTT
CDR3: CASSLSPPSSGNTIYF

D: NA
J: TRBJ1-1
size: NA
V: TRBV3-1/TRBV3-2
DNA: TGTGCCAGCAGCCAAGGGGCTTTGAACACTGAAGCTTTCTTT
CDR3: CASSQGALNTEAFF

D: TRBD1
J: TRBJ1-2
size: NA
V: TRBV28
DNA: TGTGCCAGCAGTTATGACAGGGGTACTGGGGGAACCTATGGCTACACCTTC
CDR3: CASSYDRGTGGTYGYTF

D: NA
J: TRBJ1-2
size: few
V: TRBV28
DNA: TGTGCCAGCCTCCGCAGGCAGCGAGCTAACTATGGCTACACCTTC
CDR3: CASLRRQRANYGYTF

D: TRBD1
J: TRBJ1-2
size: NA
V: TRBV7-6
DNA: TGTGCCAGCAGCTTAGGGACACAGGGGGCGCAGGGCTACACCTTC
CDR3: CASSLGTQGAQGYTF

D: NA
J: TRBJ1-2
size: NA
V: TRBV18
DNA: TGTGCCAGCTCTTATGAAAGAGAATATGGCTACACCTTC
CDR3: CASSYEREYGYTF

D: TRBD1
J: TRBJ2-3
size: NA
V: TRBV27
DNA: TGTGCCAGCAGTTTATCTGGACAGGGGGCATTCACAGATACGCAGTATTTT
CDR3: CASSLSGQGAFTDTQYF

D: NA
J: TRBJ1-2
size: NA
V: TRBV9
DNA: TGTGCCAGCAGCGACACAGTTACGGGCTATGGCTACACCTTC
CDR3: CASSDTVTGYGYTF

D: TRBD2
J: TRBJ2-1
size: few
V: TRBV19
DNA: TGTGCCAGTAGTATTCGCGGGAGCAATGAGCAGTTCTTC
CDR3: CASSIRGSNEQFF